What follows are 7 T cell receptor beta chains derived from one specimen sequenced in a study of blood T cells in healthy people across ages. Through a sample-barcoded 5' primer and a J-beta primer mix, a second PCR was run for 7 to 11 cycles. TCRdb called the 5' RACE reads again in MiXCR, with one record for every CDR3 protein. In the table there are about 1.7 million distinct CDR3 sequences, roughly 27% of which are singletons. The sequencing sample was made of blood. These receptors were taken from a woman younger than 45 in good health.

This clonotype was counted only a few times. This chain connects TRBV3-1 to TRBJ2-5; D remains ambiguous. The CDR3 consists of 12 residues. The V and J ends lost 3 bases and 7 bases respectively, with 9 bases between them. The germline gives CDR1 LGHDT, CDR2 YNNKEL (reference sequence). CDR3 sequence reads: CASSQDTVTQYF. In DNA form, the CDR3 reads TGTGCCAGCAGCCAGGATACAGTGACCCAGTACTTC.

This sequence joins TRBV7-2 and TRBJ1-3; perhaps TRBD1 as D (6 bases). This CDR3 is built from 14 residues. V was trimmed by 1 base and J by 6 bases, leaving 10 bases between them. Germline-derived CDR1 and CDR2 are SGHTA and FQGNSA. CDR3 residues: CASSLGPGANTIYF. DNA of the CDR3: TGTGCCAGCAGCTTAGGCCCGGGGGCAAACACCATATATTTT. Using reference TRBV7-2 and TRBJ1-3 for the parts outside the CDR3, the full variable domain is GAGVSQSPSNKVTEKGKDVELRCDPISGHTALYWYRQSLGQGLEFLIYFQGNSAPDKSGLPSDRFSAERTGGSVSTLTIQRTQQEDSAVYLCASSLGPGANTIYFGEGSWLTVV.

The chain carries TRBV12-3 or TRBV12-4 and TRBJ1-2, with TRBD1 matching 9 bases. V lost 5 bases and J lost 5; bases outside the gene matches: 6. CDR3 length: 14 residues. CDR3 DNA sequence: TGTGCCAGCAGTCACCGGGACAGGGTGTATGGCTACACCTTC. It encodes CASSHRDRVYGYTF.

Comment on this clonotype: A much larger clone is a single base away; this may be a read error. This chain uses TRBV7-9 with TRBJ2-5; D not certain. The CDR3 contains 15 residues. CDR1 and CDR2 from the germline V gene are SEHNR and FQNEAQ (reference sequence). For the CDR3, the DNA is TGTGCCAGCAGCAATCAAGGCAGCGTCCAAGAGACCCTGTACTTC. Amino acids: CASSNQGSVQETLYF.

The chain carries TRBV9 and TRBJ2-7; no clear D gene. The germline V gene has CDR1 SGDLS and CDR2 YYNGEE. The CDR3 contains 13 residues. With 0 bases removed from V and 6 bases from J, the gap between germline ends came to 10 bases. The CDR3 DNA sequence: TGTGCCAGCAGCGTAGCTGTAGGCCGCGAGCAGTACTTC. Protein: CASSVAVGREQYF.

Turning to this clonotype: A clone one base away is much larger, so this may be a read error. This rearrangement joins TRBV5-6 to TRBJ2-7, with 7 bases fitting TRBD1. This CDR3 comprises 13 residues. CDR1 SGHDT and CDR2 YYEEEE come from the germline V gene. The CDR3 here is CAGSLTGRNEQYF. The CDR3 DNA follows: TGTGCCGGCAGCTTGACAGGGCGGAACGAGCAGTACTTC.

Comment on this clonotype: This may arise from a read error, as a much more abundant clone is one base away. The CDR3 is CASSLQGAMEETRYF. As DNA, the CDR3 is TGTGCCAGCAGCCTCCAGGGGGCTATGGAAGAGACCCGGTACTTC. The V gene is TRBV9, the J gene TRBJ2-5; 8 bases match TRBD1. Germline loops: CDR1 SGDLS, CDR2 YYNGEE. There are 15 residues in the CDR3.